Listed below are T cell receptor beta chains from one sample, sequenced in a study of blood T cell repertoires in COVID-19. TCRdb's copy holds only in-frame clones and misses some; the assay was immunoSEQ multiplex PCR. This sample has some 290,000 clones, with 75% to 90% found just once. Sequenced material: peripheral blood. Receptors were obtained from a woman in her fifties or sixties who had recovered from COVID-19. Each CDR3 is given with its conserved first and last residue. A D gene is named only where the DNA matches it firmly. Size values are once, few and many counts, or a class for expanded clones, and some rows have none.

j_call clone_size d_call v_call cdr3_aa cdr3_nt
TRBJ2-7 few . TRBV7-2 CASSQSVNSYEQYF TGTGCCAGCAGCCAGAGCGTAAACTCCTACGAGCAGTACTTC
TRBJ2-1 . TRBD2 TRBV4-1 CASSLSPSRLAGDHNEQFF TGCGCCAGCAGCCTCTCACCCAGCCGCCTAGCGGGAGACCACAATGAGCAGTTCTTC
TRBJ1-4 . TRBD1 TRBV28 CASSLTGGSEKLFF TGTGCCAGCAGTTTGACAGGGGGTAGTGAAAAACTGTTTTTT
TRBJ1-2 once TRBD1 TRBV2 CASSGTGRNYGYTF TGTGCCAGTTCCGGGACAGGGCGTAACTATGGCTACACCTTC
TRBJ1-2 . . TRBV6-5 CASAQGYRYTF TGTGCCAGCGCCCAGGGGTATCGCTACACCTTC
TRBJ2-7 once . TRBV2 CASSESREGKSYEQYF TGTGCCAGCAGTGAATCAAGAGAGGGAAAAAGCTACGAGCAGTACTTC
TRBJ2-7 . TRBD2 TRBV7-7 CASSPSGTYEQYF TGTGCTAGCAGTCCTAGCGGGACCTACGAGCAGTACTTC
TRBJ2-1 . . TRBV5-8 CASRLGGATLAQFF TGTGCCAGCAGACTAGGAGGGGCGACACTAGCGCAGTTCTTC
TRBJ2-7 . . TRBV5-6 CASSIDILPYEQYF TGTGCCAGCAGCATAGACATCCTTCCCTACGAGCAGTACTTC
TRBJ1-1 . TRBD1 TRBV7-9 CASKDRADTEAFF TGTGCCAGTAAGGACAGGGCGGACACTGAAGCTTTCTTT
TRBJ2-3 . TRBD2 TRBV2 CASSEIGLAGGLDTQYF TGTGCCAGCAGTGAAATCGGGTTAGCGGGGGGCCTGGATACGCAGTATTTT
TRBJ1-2 . TRBD1 TRBV7-9 CASSLDRGGYTF TGTGCCAGCAGCTTAGACAGGGGCGGCTACACCTTC
TRBJ1-3 . TRBD1 TRBV2 CASGTGGLAGNTIYF TGTGCCAGCGGGACAGGGGGATTAGCTGGAAACACCATATATTTT
TRBJ1-1 . . TRBV11-2 CASSLWARTEAFF TGTGCCAGCAGCTTGTGGGCACGGACTGAAGCTTTCTTT
TRBJ1-4 once . TRBV2 CASSRGLNEKLFF TGTGCCAGCAGTAGGGGCCTTAATGAAAAACTGTTTTTT
TRBJ1-4 . TRBD1 TRBV5-1 CASSDTRTGLNEKLFF TGCGCCAGCAGCGACACCCGGACAGGACTAAATGAAAAACTGTTTTTT
TRBJ1-1 once . TRBV5-1 CASSFDRRYTEAFF TGCGCCAGCAGCTTCGACAGGAGATATACTGAAGCTTTCTTT
TRBJ1-5 . TRBD1 TRBV5-1 CASSVGTGGDPAQHF TGCGCCAGCAGCGTGGGGACAGGCGGAGATCCAGCCCAGCATTTT
TRBJ2-5 . TRBD2 TRBV5-4 CASSRGTSGQETQYF TGTGCCAGCAGCCGCGGGACTAGCGGCCAAGAGACCCAGTACTTC
TRBJ2-2 . TRBD1 TRBV4-3 CASSQGTGRTTGELFF TGCGCCAGCAGCCAAGGGACAGGGAGGACGACCGGGGAGCTGTTTTTT
TRBJ1-1 . . TRBV18 CASSPLGETEAFF TGTGCCAGCTCACCACTAGGGGAAACTGAAGCTTTCTTT
TRBJ1-1 . . TRBV15 CATSQTPQGNTEAFF TGTGCCACCAGTCAGACCCCACAGGGGAACACTGAAGCTTTCTTT
TRBJ1-5 . . TRBV4-3 CASSQEPQGFNQPQHF TGCGCCAGCAGCCAAGAGCCACAGGGTTTCAATCAGCCCCAGCATTTT
TRBJ2-2 . . TRBV29-1 CSTGRGTTGELFF TGCAGCACGGGACGGGGAACAACCGGGGAGCTGTTTTTT
TRBJ1-1 few . TRBV30 CAWSITQVRRTEAFF TGTGCCTGGAGTATCACACAGGTTAGAAGAACTGAAGCTTTCTTT
TRBJ1-2 . . TRBV5-6 CASSLRRGAYGYTF TGTGCCAGCAGCTTGAGGCGGGGGGCCTATGGCTACACCTTC
TRBJ2-5 once . TRBV5-1 CASSLAPRGSVETQYF TGCGCCAGCAGCTTGGCTCCCCGGGGTTCTGTGGAGACCCAGTACTTC
TRBJ2-2 . . TRBV5-1 CASSLDGIGGELFF TGCGCCAGCAGCTTGGACGGGATTGGCGGGGAGCTGTTTTTT
TRBJ2-2 once TRBD2 TRBV4-2 CASSQPTSGGTGELFF TGTGCCAGCAGCCAACCGACTAGCGGGGGGACCGGGGAGCTGTTTTTT
TRBJ2-5 . TRBD2 TRBV28 CASSSPAGPRETQYF TGTGCCAGCAGTTCGCCAGCGGGACCCCGGGAGACCCAGTACTTC
TRBJ2-3 . . TRBV12-3/TRBV12-4 CASSLVATDTQYF TGTGCCAGCAGTTTAGTGGCCACAGATACGCAGTATTTT
TRBJ1-2 . TRBD1 TRBV30 CAWSEAGGVYGYTF TGTGCCTGGAGTGAGGCAGGGGGCGTCTATGGCTACACCTTC
TRBJ1-2 . . TRBV19 CASSPRVFGYTF TGTGCCAGTAGCCCCCGAGTATTTGGCTACACCTTC
TRBJ2-1 . . TRBV12-1 CASSFTTLAGGRNEQFF TGTGCCAGCAGCTTTACCACTCTAGCGGGGGGTCGCAATGAGCAGTTCTTC
TRBJ2-7 . TRBD2 TRBV5-5 CASSLDLAGEWEQYF TGTGCCAGCAGCTTGGATCTAGCGGGGGAGTGGGAGCAGTACTTC